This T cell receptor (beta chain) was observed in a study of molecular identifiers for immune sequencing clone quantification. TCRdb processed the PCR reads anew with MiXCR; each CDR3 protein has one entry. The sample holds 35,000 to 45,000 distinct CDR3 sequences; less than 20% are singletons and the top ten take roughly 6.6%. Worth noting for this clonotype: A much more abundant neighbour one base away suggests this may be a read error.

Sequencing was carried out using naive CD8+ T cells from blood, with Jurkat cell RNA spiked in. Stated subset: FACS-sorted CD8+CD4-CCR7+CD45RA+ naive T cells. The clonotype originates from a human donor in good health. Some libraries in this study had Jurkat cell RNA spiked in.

In DNA form, the CDR3 reads TGTGCCAGCTCTCAGGGGTGGGAGACCCGGTACTTC. Protein: CASSQGWETRYF. The rearrangement joins TRBV12-3 or TRBV12-4 to TRBJ2-5; D possibly corresponds to TRBD1 (6 bases). There are 12 residues in the CDR3.